Listed here is a single T cell receptor (beta chain). What this receptor recognizes is not known. The sample holds no much larger clone one base away, and base qualities are not on file. V is pruned by 5 bases and J by 4 bases, leaving 12 bases of the junction without a gene match. CDR1 is given as SGHTA and CDR2 as FQGNSA, both from the germline V gene. Inclusive of the bounding cysteine and phenylalanine, the CDR3 is 16 residues long. The entry retains the CDR3 DNA only, 48 bases that are in frame from base 1. One collaborating source in Seattle enrolled patients during active infection and followed them longitudinally through the course of disease. The collaborating institutions used their own protocols to collect whole blood in K2EDTA tubes. For TCRbeta analysis, collaborators shipped samples as frozen whole blood, isolated PBMCs, or DNA extracted from either of those sample types. The data belong to a study of blood T cell repertoires in COVID-19 (dated by TCRdb to 2019 to 2021). About the study as a whole: Samples from collaborators originated in the United States, Italy and Spain and spanned both the acute and convalescent phases of COVID-19. The dataset comprised deeply sampled blood TCRbeta repertoires from subjects exposed to, actively infected with, or recovered from COVID-19. The repertoires were released in a freely available public database meant as a resource for research on the immune response to SARS-CoV-2. A de-identified subject ID, COVID-19 status, age in years and sex were almost always included in the sample metadata. The samples were drawn from the first 160 participants of the ongoing ImmuneRACE study and from over 950 subjects provided by 6 global collaborators. Where HLA class I and class II types were available, the types were taken from metadata supplied by the sample provider, not from assay-based typing. The prospective study material was composed of cDNA or gDNA derived from T cells, B-cell-depleted T cells, or PBMCs. Results the study describes overall, beyond this receptor: Clinical and demographic metadata were provided uncurated, with the amount varying by source and participant.

TCRbeta CDR3 regions were amplified from genomic DNA by means of the immunoSEQ Assay, a bias-controlled multiplex PCR. The original methods were these. Nucleated cell counts per sample were estimated from amplification of reference gene primers within the assay. To quantify the absolute abundance of each unique TCRbeta CDR3 rearrangement, sequence reads were collapsed and filtered. For each sample, productive Simpson clonality was calculated as the square root of Simpson's diversity index across productive rearrangements. TCRdb's version of the immuneACCESS table is confined to in-frame rearrangements and falls short of the full clone set. An unresolved V gene accounts for under half of the shortfall where checked; the remainder is of unknown origin. V and J calls and clone size are as listed in that table; D and trimming were resolved from the DNA. The sample yields 200,000 to 300,000 clones; 88% were counted once. The ten largest make up under 8% of the sample.

The source of this sequence is a woman aged 25 to 39 with COVID-19, enrolled during active disease. This receptor chain uses TRBV7-2 and TRBJ2-5, with 8 bases aligning to TRBD2. Sequenced: peripheral blood. The nucleotide sequence reads TGTGCCAGCAGCATTAGTGCGTGGCTAGCGGGAGAGACCCAGTACTTC. Translated, this is CASSISAWLAGETQYF.